The present entry profiles one TCR beta chain with its context. Template for every sorted-subset replicate PCR totaled approximately 0.2 ug DNA, tens of thousands of T cell genomes. Original methodology: Filtering differed since immunoSEQ provided only junctions, with no quality scores. Sequenced by immunoSEQ multiplex PCR; TCRdb stores in-frame clones only, minus some. For V, J and clone size, that table is used; D and trimming come from the DNA. The sample holds around 2,100,000 clones, approximately 94% seen once. The CDR3 sequence is 16 residues long. Germline V lookup: CDR1 MNHEY, CDR2 SVGAGI. V lost 0 bases to trimming and J lost 0 bases, with 8 bases between them. The data were taken from a study of shared clonotypes between healthy human individuals. The overall study: Each donor contributed plates that comprised three CD4 naive, three CD4 memory, two CD8 naive and one CD8 memory.

CD45RO-negative, CCR7-positively selected cells formed the naive CD8 fraction, excluding terminally differentiated effector memory CD45RA+ cells. All of the donors resided in Nashville, Tennessee, and each was a Caucasian adult. Input material: naive CD8+ T cells sorted from blood. The origin of this receptor is a man aged 18 to 30 in good health. The chain links TRBV6-5 to TRBJ1-4; D gene ambiguous. This CDR3 is CASSYSQYATNEKLFF. For the CDR3, the DNA is TGTGCCAGCAGTTACTCACAATACGCAACTAATGAAAAACTGTTTTTT.